A single sample gave rise to the 19 T cell receptor beta chains below, sequenced in a study of prognosis after radiotherapy for stage I lung cancer (TCRdb year 2021). Sequencing took place on an Illumina HiSeq 3000. Two rounds of multiplex PCR on genomic DNA were used to amplify the TCR beta CDR3 region. In the first PCR round, primers specific to each TRBV and TRBJ gene were used, and the primer sequences were filed in Chinese patent CN105087789A. TCRdb redid the processing of the public reads, applying fastp at Q25 and MiXCR, and retained in-frame beta chains. CDR3 protein sequences are deduplicated, and each keeps its most common genes and DNA. The sample has about 19,000 distinct CDR3 sequences on record, 45% to 55% of them singletons. The ten largest clonotypes hold 30% to 35% of the sample. The source was PBMCs, collected before or after stereotactic body radiation therapy (not recorded which). These receptors were collected from a donor older than 45 with non-small cell lung cancer.

By share of the sample, this clonotype is medium-sized (0.01 to 0.1%). The chain is built from TRBV30 and TRBJ2-1, with 11 nucleotides matching TRBD2. With 1 base clipped from V and 4 bases from J, the junction kept 3 bases outside the gene matches. The V gene's germline CDR1 is GTSNPN and CDR2 SVGIG (reference sequence). The CDR3 runs to 15 residues. The CDR3 is CAWSAIAGGYNEQFF. The CDR3 DNA reads as TGTGCCTGGAGTGCGATAGCGGGAGGGTACAATGAGCAGTTCTTC.

Many counts were recorded for this clonotype. The V call is TRBV5-1, the J call TRBJ2-5, with D hard to call. Germline assignment: CDR1 SGHRS and CDR2 YFSETQ. This CDR3 comprises 15 residues. Trimming shortened V by 3 bases and J by 3 bases, and 15 bases separated the two germline ends. CDR3 residues: CASSSAGISEETQYF. In DNA, the CDR3 is TGCGCCAGCAGCTCCGCAGGAATCTCGGAAGAGACCCAGTACTTC.

The V call is TRBV20-1, the J call TRBJ2-7; TRBD1 matches at 9 bases. V was pared by 5 bases and J by 1 base, with 9 bases of the junction left unmatched. Per the germline V gene, CDR1 is DFQATT and CDR2 is SNEGSKA (reference sequence). The CDR3 length is 15 residues. Written as DNA, the CDR3 is TGCAGTGCTGAACCCGGGACAGGGCGGTCCTACGAGCAGTACTTC. It codes for CSAEPGTGRSYEQYF.

In the case of this clonotype: Compared with germline, one end of the junction differs, possibly owing to a read error. The chain carries TRBV4-1 and TRBJ2-5; TRBD2 aligns across 8 bases. The CDR3 contains 13 residues. From germline, CDR1 is MGHRA and CDR2 YSYEKL. The CDR3 loop reads CASSTRGGETKYF. As DNA, the CDR3 is TGCGCCAGCAGCACACGGGGGGGAGAGACCAAGTACTTC.

This clonotype was seen ten or more times. A much larger clonotype is one base distant, so this may be a read error. The genes are TRBV28 and TRBJ2-7; D gene ambiguous. Trimming cost V 5 bases and J 6 bases, with 17 bases left between them. Germline V gene sequence: CDR1 MDHEN, CDR2 SYDVKM. The CDR3 runs to 14 residues. CDR3 sequence reads: CASSRVLSVPEQYF. The CDR3 coding sequence is TGTGCCAGCAGTAGGGTGTTGTCGGTCCCCGAGCAGTACTTC.

The chain employs TRBV12-3 or TRBV12-4 and TRBJ2-3, with D perhaps TRBD1 or TRBD2 (7 bases each). V dropped 6 bases and J dropped 13 bases, with 23 bases sitting between them. The CDR3 covers 14 residues. Here the CDR3 DNA reads TGTGCCAGCAGCCAGGGGGGGGGGGGAAGGACGAAGTATTTT. Its protein is CASSQGGGGRTKYF.

J is TRBJ2-7 and V is TRBV11-2; unclear D gene. Germline V gene data show CDR1 as SGHAT and CDR2 as FQNNGV. This CDR3 is built from 15 residues. The V and J ends lost 1 base and 2 bases respectively, with 12 bases between them. The CDR3 protein is CASSLGVVVPYEQYF. For the CDR3, the DNA is TGTGCCAGCAGCTTAGGGGTAGTGGTGCCCTACGAGCAGTACTTC. Complete variable domain (other parts from reference TRBV11-2 and TRBJ2-7): EAGVAQSPRYKIIEKRQSVAFWCNPISGHATLYWYQQILGQGPKLLIQFQNNGVVDDSQLPKDRFSAERLKGVDSTLKIQPAKLEDSAVYLCASSLGVVVPYEQYFGPGTRLTVT.

This clonotype was picked up a small number of times. The J gene is TRBJ2-2, the V gene TRBV7-8; no definite D call. Trimming shortened V by 3 bases and J by 6 bases, and 11 bases separated the two germline ends. Germline CDR1 and CDR2: SGHVS and FQNEAQ. CDR3 length: 14 amino acids. CDR3 sequence (DNA): TGTGCCAGCAGCTTCGCGATGCTGGCCGGGGAGCTGTTTTTT. This sequence encodes CASSFAMLAGELFF.

In the case of this clonotype: A much larger clone sits a single nucleotide away, making a read error possible. V is TRBV6-2 or TRBV6-3 and J is TRBJ2-5, with D perhaps TRBD1 or TRBD2 (5 bases each). With 5 bases removed from V and 7 bases from J, the gap between germline ends came to 11 bases. This CDR3 region has 12 residues. Looked up from germline, CDR1 is MNHEY and CDR2 is SVGEGT. The CDR3 DNA reads TGTGCCAGCAGTAGAGGGGTGGTGACCCAGTACTTC. Residues: CASSRGVVTQYF.

V is TRBV2 and J is TRBJ2-5; weak D call: TRBD2 (6 bases). CDR1 is SNHLY, CDR2 FYNNEI, per germline. The V gene lost 7 bases and the J gene lost 5 bases, with 14 bases spanning the gap. The length of the CDR3 is 13 residues. This chain's CDR3 is CASKTGEGETQYF. The CDR3 bases are TGTGCCAGCAAGACGGGAGAGGGGGAGACCCAGTACTTC.

This clonotype has a single count. This chain links TRBV11-3 with TRBJ2-7; D uncertain. The CDR3 is 12 amino acids. Germline lookup yields CDR1 SGHNT and CDR2 YENEEA. V shed 2 bases and J shed 7 bases, with 9 bases lying between them. DNA of the CDR3: TGTGCCAGCAGCTTAATGCTGGGTGAGCAGTACTTC. Protein: CASSLMLGEQYF.

The V call is TRBV11-2, the J call TRBJ1-2; possibly TRBD1 for D (6 bases). This CDR3 is built from 15 residues. Trimming pared 4 bases from V and 8 bases from J, leaving 20 bases between. Germline-derived CDR1 and CDR2 are SGHAT and FQNNGV. In nucleotides, the CDR3 is TGTGCCAGCAGCTACACCGGCGGGGGGGCGCCGGGCTACACCTTC. Protein sequence: CASSYTGGGAPGYTF.

This chain connects TRBV7-2 to TRBJ2-1; D ambiguous. CDR1 and CDR2 (germline): SGHTA, FQGNSA. This CDR3 comprises 12 residues. Trimming stripped 5 bases from V and 8 bases from J, with 10 bases between. CDR3 coding DNA: TGTGCCAGCAGCCCCGCGTTCCATGAGCAGTTCTTC. Encoded protein: CASSPAFHEQFF.

The chain carries TRBV5-1 and TRBJ2-1; 7 bases match TRBD2. V was clipped by 6 bases and J by 6 bases; unmatched bases: 12. This CDR3 is built from 15 residues. Per germline, CDR1 SGHRS and CDR2 YFSETQ. CDR3: CASTVNPGTINEQFF. The CDR3 nucleotides read TGCGCCAGCACCGTAAATCCCGGGACTATCAATGAGCAGTTCTTC.

The chain employs TRBV6-5 and TRBJ1-3; D is perhaps TRBD1 (5 bases). Germline V gene sequence: CDR1 MNHEY, CDR2 SVGAGI. Deletions cut 2 bases from V and 4 bases from J, with 12 bases between. The CDR3 contains 15 residues. CDR3 sequence reads: CASSYAGTSGNTIYF. CDR3 DNA sequence: TGTGCCAGCAGTTACGCCGGGACTTCGGGAAACACCATATATTTT.

This clonotype was observed at least ten times. The rearrangement uses TRBV11-2 and TRBJ2-7; 9 nucleotides align to TRBD1. The length of the CDR3 is 19 residues. V shed 5 bases and J 6 bases; nucleotides not matched to a gene: 23. Germline CDR1 reads SGHAT; CDR2 reads FQNNGV. CDR3 sequence reads: CASSPGGWGNRGQRGEQYF. The DNA of the CDR3 is TGTGCCAGCAGCCCCGGAGGTTGGGGAAACAGGGGGCAGAGGGGCGAGCAGTACTTC.

The chain combines TRBV19 with TRBJ2-5; D remains ambiguous. The CDR3 contains 13 residues. V lost 3 bases and J lost 5, with 10 bases in between. CDR1 is LNHDA and CDR2 is SQIVND in the germline V gene (reference sequence). CDR3 residues: CASSMVLRETQYF. The CDR3 DNA is TGTGCCAGTAGTATGGTCCTGCGGGAGACCCAGTACTTC.

A note on this clonotype: Germline is not matched at one junction end, which may reflect a read error. The chain employs TRBV5-1 and TRBJ2-7; no clear D gene. CDR3 size: 14 residues. CDR1 and CDR2 (germline): SGHRS, YFSETQ. CDR3 region: CASSLFASSYEQYF. CDR3 bases: TGTGCCAGCAGCCTTTTTGCAAGCTCCTACGAGCAGTACTTC.

This clonotype has at least ten counts. The chain recombines TRBV19 with TRBJ2-1, with 9 bases that match TRBD2. The CDR3 has 17 amino acids. Trimming removed 5 bases from V and 1 base from J; junction bases left unmatched: 9. Looked up from germline, CDR1 is LNHDA and CDR2 is SQIVND (reference sequence). CDR3: CASSGGLAGVSYNEQFF. CDR3 coding DNA: TGTGCCAGTAGTGGGGGCTTAGCGGGAGTATCCTACAATGAGCAGTTCTTC.